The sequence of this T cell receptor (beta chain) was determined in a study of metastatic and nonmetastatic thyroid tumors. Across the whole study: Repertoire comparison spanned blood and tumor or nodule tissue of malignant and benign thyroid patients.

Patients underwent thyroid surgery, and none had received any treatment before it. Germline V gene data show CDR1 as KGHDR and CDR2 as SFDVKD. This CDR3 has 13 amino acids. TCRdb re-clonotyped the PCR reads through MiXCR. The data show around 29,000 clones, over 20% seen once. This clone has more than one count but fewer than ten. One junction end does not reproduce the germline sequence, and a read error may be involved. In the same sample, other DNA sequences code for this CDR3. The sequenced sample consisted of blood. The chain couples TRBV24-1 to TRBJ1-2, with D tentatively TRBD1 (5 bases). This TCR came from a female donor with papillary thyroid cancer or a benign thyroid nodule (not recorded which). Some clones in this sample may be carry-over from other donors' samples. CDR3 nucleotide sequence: TGTGCCACAAGTGAGGCGGGGCCATATGGCTACACCTTC. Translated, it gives CATSEAGPYGYTF.